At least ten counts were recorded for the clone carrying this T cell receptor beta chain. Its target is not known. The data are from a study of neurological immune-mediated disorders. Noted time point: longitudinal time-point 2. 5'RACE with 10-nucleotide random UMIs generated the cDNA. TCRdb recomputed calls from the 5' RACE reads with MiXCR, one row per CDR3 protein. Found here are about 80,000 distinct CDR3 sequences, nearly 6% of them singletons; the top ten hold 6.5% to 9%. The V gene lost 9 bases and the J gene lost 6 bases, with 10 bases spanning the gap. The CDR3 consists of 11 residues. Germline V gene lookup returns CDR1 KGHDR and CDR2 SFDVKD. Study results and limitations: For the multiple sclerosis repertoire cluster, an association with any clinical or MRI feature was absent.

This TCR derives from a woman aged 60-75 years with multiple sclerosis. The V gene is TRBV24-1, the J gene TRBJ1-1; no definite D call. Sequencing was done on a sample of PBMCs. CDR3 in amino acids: CATADISEAFF. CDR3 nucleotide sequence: TGTGCCACCGCTGACATCTCTGAAGCTTTCTTT.